A selection of T cell receptor beta chains follows, all from one sample in a study of blood T cell repertoires in COVID-19. Repertoires were generated with immunoSEQ multiplex PCR, while TCRdb's copy carries only in-frame clones and drops some. The sample holds roughly 350,000 clones, 90% to 95% seen once. The sequencing sample was made of peripheral blood. Receptor source: a woman aged 18 to 35 who had recovered from COVID-19. Both conserved end residues are part of each CDR3. Each record gives: V gene, D gene, J gene, clone size, CDR3 length, CDR3 DNA, CDR3 protein. A D gene is named only where the DNA matches it firmly. Not every row has a clone size; where given, it reads once, few, many or a size class.

>TRBV11-2|NA|TRBJ1-2|NA|13
TGTGCCAGCAGCCCCCTGGCGGCCCGGGGCTACACCTTC
CASSPLAARGYTF
>TRBV9|TRBD2|TRBJ2-3|NA|16
TGTGCCAGCAGCGTTGGGACTAGCGGTAGCACAGATACGCAGTATTTT
CASSVGTSGSTDTQYF
>TRBV4-2|NA|TRBJ2-3|NA|16
TGTGCCAGCAGCCAGGGGATAGCGTTAGGCACAGATACGCAGTATTTT
CASSQGIALGTDTQYF
>TRBV4-3|TRBD2|TRBJ2-1|NA|20
TGCGCCAGCAGCCAAGATGTGTTGGGGAACCTAGCGGGACAATACAATGAGCAGTTCTTC
CASSQDVLGNLAGQYNEQFF
>TRBV20-1|NA|TRBJ2-3|NA|11
TGCAGTGCTGCCCGGGCAGATACGCAGTATTTT
CSAARADTQYF
>TRBV29-1|TRBD2|TRBJ2-1|NA|13
TGCAGCGTTGTGACTAGCGGGAGGTATGAGCAGTTCTTC
CSVVTSGRYEQFF
>TRBV5-1|NA|TRBJ2-3|once|16
TGCGCCAGCAGCCGGCCTAGCGAACGGGCGGATGCTACGCAGTATTTT
CASSRPSERADATQYF
>TRBV4-3|NA|TRBJ2-1|once|15
TGCGCCAGCAGCTCTCTAGTTTCGGTGGCCGATGAGCAGTTCTTC
CASSSLVSVADEQFF
>TRBV24-1|TRBD1|TRBJ1-5|NA|16
TGTGCCACCAGTGAGCGCGGACAGGGGGGGAATCAGCCCCAGCATTTT
CATSERGQGGNQPQHF
>TRBV3-1/TRBV3-2|NA|TRBJ1-5|NA|16
TGTGCCAGCAGCCAAGAGCCAGATCGCCGGGATCAGCCCCAGCATTTT
CASSQEPDRRDQPQHF
>TRBV19|NA|TRBJ2-3|NA|15
TGTGCCAGTACCCTCATCGGAGGGTTCACAGATACGCAGTATTTT
CASTLIGGFTDTQYF
>TRBV6-5|NA|TRBJ1-6|NA|12
TGTGCCAGCAGGGTCGGGGATTCACCCCTCCACTTT
CASRVGDSPLHF
>TRBV21-1|NA|TRBJ2-5|NA|17
TGTGCCAGCAGCATCCTACAGACTAGCGGGAGAGAAGAGACCCAGTACTTC
CASSILQTSGREETQYF
>TRBV30|NA|TRBJ1-1|NA|12
TGTGCCTGGAGCTACGGACGGGGAGAAGCTTTCTTT
CAWSYGRGEAFF
>TRBV3-1/TRBV3-2|NA|TRBJ2-2|NA|16
TGTGCCAGCAGCCAATTTTTGGGAGCGGGCACCGGGGAGCTGTTTTTT
CASSQFLGAGTGELFF
>TRBV11-2|NA|TRBJ1-6|few|16
TGTGCCAGCAGCACGGTCCCTTCGGAAGGAGTGTCACCCCTCCACTTT
CASSTVPSEGVSPLHF
>TRBV11-2|NA|TRBJ2-3|NA|16
TGTGCCAGCAGCCGCTTATGGGGAGCTGGCACAGATACGCAGTATTTT
CASSRLWGAGTDTQYF
>TRBV30|NA|TRBJ1-1|once|12
TGTGCCTGGAGTCGAGAGTCGTTGCTGGCTTTCTTT
CAWSRESLLAFF
>TRBV9|TRBD1|TRBJ1-4|NA|16
TGTGCCAGCAGCGTAGGTGGGACAGGGGCAGATGAAAAACTGTTTTTT
CASSVGGTGADEKLFF
>TRBV11-3|NA|TRBJ1-3|NA|14
TGTGCCAGCAGCGGAGGATCTTTCGGAAACACCATATATTTT
CASSGGSFGNTIYF
>TRBV2|NA|TRBJ2-3|NA|15
TGTGCCAGCACTAGAATATACGGGAGCACAGATACGCAGTATTTT
CASTRIYGSTDTQYF
>TRBV30|NA|TRBJ2-5|once|10
TGTGCCTGGAGTCGGGAGACCCAGTACTTC
CAWSRETQYF
>TRBV27|TRBD2|TRBJ2-2|NA|17
TGTGCCAGCAGTTTCCAAAGACTAGCGGTGAACACCGGGGAGCTGTTTTTT
CASSFQRLAVNTGELFF
>TRBV25-1|NA|TRBJ1-1|NA|15
TGTGCCAGCAGTGAATCCCCCAAAAACAGCAGGGAAGCTTTCTTT
CASSESPKNSREAFF
>TRBV7-6|NA|TRBJ1-1|NA|17
TGTGCCAGCAGCTTACCAGTGCCTGGGGCTATGAACACTGAAGCTTTCTTT
CASSLPVPGAMNTEAFF
>TRBV27|NA|TRBJ1-5|NA|16
TGTGCCAGCACGCCCAGGTATGGGGAGAGCAATCAGCCCCAGCATTTT
CASTPRYGESNQPQHF
>TRBV6-4|NA|TRBJ2-3|NA|14
TGTGCCAGCAGTGAAGGGACACACACAGATACGCAGTATTTT
CASSEGTHTDTQYF
>TRBV30|NA|TRBJ1-3|NA|13
TGTGCCTGGGGACAAAACTCTAGAAACACCATATATTTT
CAWGQNSRNTIYF
>TRBV4-1|TRBD2|TRBJ2-1|NA|16
TGCGCCAGCAGCCAAGAGGAAGGCGGGAGGGTCAATGAGCAGTTCTTC
CASSQEEGGRVNEQFF
>TRBV5-1|TRBD2|TRBJ2-3|NA|16
TGCGCCAGCAGCCGATCTCCGGGACTAGGCACAGATACGCAGTATTTT
CASSRSPGLGTDTQYF
>TRBV6-2/TRBV6-3|TRBD1|TRBJ1-2|NA|15
TGTGCCAGCAGTTACGCCGACAGGGCCGCATATGGCTACACCTTC
CASSYADRAAYGYTF
>TRBV24-1|NA|TRBJ2-1|NA|13
TGTGCCACCAGTGACATCAGGGTGAATGAGCAGTTCTTC
CATSDIRVNEQFF
>TRBV30|NA|TRBJ1-1|NA|12
TGTGCCTGGAGAGGGGGAGGGTTTGAAGCTTTCTTT
CAWRGGGFEAFF
>TRBV18|NA|TRBJ2-1|NA|15
TGTGCCAGCTCACCACCGTCGCGGGGTACGGATGAGCAGTTCTTC
CASSPPSRGTDEQFF
>TRBV19|TRBD2|TRBJ2-1|NA|18
TGTGCCAGTAGTCGGTTAGCGGGATCTGATACCTCCTACAATGAGCAGTTCTTC
CASSRLAGSDTSYNEQFF
>TRBV7-2|TRBD1|TRBJ1-1|NA|15
TGTGCCAGCAGTCAATGGGGGACAGAACACACTGAAGCTTTCTTT
CASSQWGTEHTEAFF
>TRBV15|TRBD1|TRBJ1-6|NA|19
TGTGCCACCAGCAGAGATCTTAGGGGGCGAGACCCCCTTAATTCACCCCTCCACTTT
CATSRDLRGRDPLNSPLHF
>TRBV29-1|TRBD2|TRBJ2-5|NA|15
TGCAGCGTGTGGACTAGCGGGAGGGCCAAGGAGACCCAGTACTTC
CSVWTSGRAKETQYF
>TRBV5-1|TRBD1|TRBJ1-6|once|16
TGCGCCAGCAGCCTAGGACAGGGGGCGGTAGGGGCACCCCTCCACTTT
CASSLGQGAVGAPLHF
>TRBV7-9|TRBD2|TRBJ2-5|NA|15
TGTGCCAGCAGCTTAGTACCAGCGGGAATGGAGACCCAGTACTTC
CASSLVPAGMETQYF
>TRBV6-5|NA|TRBJ2-3|NA|15
TGTGCCAGCAGCCCCCTCCGAGCTAGCACAGATACGCAGTATTTT
CASSPLRASTDTQYF
>TRBV9|TRBD2|TRBJ2-5|NA|14
TGTGCCAGCAGCGGAGGACTAGGGAGGGAGACCCAGTACTTC
CASSGGLGRETQYF
>TRBV6-5|TRBD1|TRBJ1-2|few|13
TGTGCCACCGGACAGGGACGTTCGGCTGGCTACACCTTC
CATGQGRSAGYTF
>TRBV7-2|TRBD1|TRBJ1-2|NA|14
TGTGCCAGCAGCTTGAGCAGGGGGTCGTATGGCTACACCTTC
CASSLSRGSYGYTF
>TRBV4-3|TRBD2|TRBJ2-3|once|17
TGCGCCAGCAGCCAAGATTATAAGGCGGGAGAGGCAGATACGCAGTATTTT
CASSQDYKAGEADTQYF
>TRBV7-9|NA|TRBJ2-1|NA|14
TGTGCCACCCTTCACCCCGGCTCCTACAATGAGCAGTTCTTC
CATLHPGSYNEQFF
>TRBV7-9|NA|TRBJ2-3|NA|14
TGTGCCAGCAGCTTAACAGTCCGACCCGATACGCAGTATTTT
CASSLTVRPDTQYF
>TRBV11-3|TRBD1|TRBJ2-5|NA|14
TGTGCCAGCAGCTTATCGACAGGGGTTCCAGACCAGTACTTC
CASSLSTGVPDQYF
>TRBV18|TRBD1|TRBJ1-4|NA|16
TGTGCCAGCTCATCGGGACAGGGGAGTAATAATGAAAAACTGTTTTTT
CASSSGQGSNNEKLFF
>TRBV7-2|TRBD1|TRBJ1-4|NA|14
TGTGCCAGCAGCTCGGACAGGGTTAATGAAAAACTGTTTTTT
CASSSDRVNEKLFF
>TRBV18|TRBD1|TRBJ2-4|NA|14
TGTGCCAGCTCGTCATACGAAGACAGGGGTATTCAGTACTTC
CASSSYEDRGIQYF
>TRBV4-1|TRBD2|TRBJ2-3|NA|16
TGCGCCAGCAGCCAAGAACCAGCGGGAGTTTCAGATACGCAGTATTTT
CASSQEPAGVSDTQYF
>TRBV5-4|NA|TRBJ1-1|NA|14
TGTGCCAGCAGCTTGGTACAGGGGAACACTGAAGCTTTCTTT
CASSLVQGNTEAFF
>TRBV11-3|NA|TRBJ2-1|NA|14
TGTGCCAGCAGCTCAGAGGGGGGGTACAATGAGCAGTTCTTC
CASSSEGGYNEQFF
>TRBV24-1|NA|TRBJ2-2|NA|12
TGTGCCACCAGTGATCGTTCGGGGGAGCTGTTTTTT
CATSDRSGELFF
>TRBV6-5|NA|TRBJ1-1|NA|14
TGTGCCAGCATCTTCGGCGCAGGGAACACTGAAGCTTTCTTT
CASIFGAGNTEAFF